Listed below are T cell receptor beta chains from one sample, sequenced in a study of OX40 agonist ivuxolimab in advanced cancers. Profiled with immunoSEQ multiplex PCR; TCRdb holds only in-frame clones, not every one. There are approximately 120,000 clones in the sample; about nine tenths occur only once, and approximately 0.81% lies in the top ten. The specimen was CD4+ or CD8+ T cells sorted from blood, collected in a trial of the OX40 agonist ivuxolimab. These receptors all come from an adult with an advanced solid tumor such as melanoma, head and neck, liver or kidney cancer. Both conserved end residues are part of each CDR3. D genes are given only for firm matches. The size of a clone is reported for some rows only, either as once, few or many, or as a class for expanded clones.

-	TRBV28	-	TRBJ1-4	CASTTLRGVGEKLFF	TGTGCCAGCACGACCCTTCGGGGGGTGGGAGAAAAACTGTTTTTT
-	TRBV7-2	-	TRBJ1-1	CASSYYRVPEAFF	TGTGCCAGCAGCTATTACAGGGTCCCCGAAGCTTTCTTT
TRBD2	TRBV28	-	TRBJ2-1	CASSLLRTSGRRSYNEQFF	TGTGCCAGCAGTCTACTAAGGACTAGCGGGAGGAGGTCCTACAATGAGCAGTTCTTC
-	TRBV5-1	-	TRBJ2-7	CASSSAGIPTYEQYF	TGCGCCAGCAGCTCCGCGGGAATACCTACCTACGAGCAGTACTTC
-	TRBV13	few	TRBJ2-3	CASSLGSQGSTDTQYF	TGTGCCAGCAGCTTAGGTTCTCAGGGCAGCACAGATACGCAGTATTTT
-	TRBV11-2	-	TRBJ2-3	CASLWGTDTQYF	TGTGCCAGCTTGTGGGGCACAGATACGCAGTATTTT
-	TRBV2	once	TRBJ1-2	CASSEEGLSYGYTF	TGTGCCAGCAGTGAAGAGGGACTGTCTTATGGCTACACCTTC
-	TRBV25-1	-	TRBJ1-2	CASSEWEHSGYTF	TGTGCCAGCAGTGAATGGGAACACTCTGGCTACACCTTC
-	TRBV6-5	once	TRBJ1-1	CASSRNTEAFF	TGTGCCAGCAGCAGGAACACTGAAGCTTTCTTT
TRBD2	TRBV6-5	-	TRBJ2-2	CASRGLGVGELFF	TGTGCCAGCAGGGGACTAGGGGTCGGGGAGCTGTTTTTT
TRBD1	TRBV5-6	once	TRBJ2-7	CASSLYVVQGDHEQYF	TGTGCCAGCAGCTTATACGTGGTACAGGGGGATCACGAGCAGTACTTC
TRBD1	TRBV28	-	TRBJ2-7	CASSRTGAGYEQYF	TGTGCCAGCAGTCGGACAGGGGCGGGGTACGAGCAGTACTTC
-	TRBV7-9	-	TRBJ1-1	CASSLRGAEAFF	TGTGCCAGCAGCTTAAGAGGGGCTGAAGCTTTCTTT
-	TRBV14	-	TRBJ2-6	CASSLVSSGANVLTF	TGTGCCAGCAGCCTCGTTAGCTCTGGGGCCAACGTCCTGACTTTC
-	TRBV5-6	-	TRBJ2-5	CASSPGTQETQYF	TGTGCCAGCAGCCCTGGGACTCAAGAGACCCAGTACTTC
TRBD2	TRBV10-2	-	TRBJ2-1	CASSAYRAGGDEQFF	TGCGCCAGCAGTGCCTACCGGGCGGGAGGAGATGAGCAGTTCTTC
TRBD1	TRBV28	once	TRBJ1-2	CASSFRDREGYTF	TGTGCCAGCAGTTTTAGGGACAGAGAGGGCTACACCTTC
TRBD2	TRBV9	-	TRBJ2-1	CASLASGTNEQFF	TGTGCCAGCCTTGCTAGCGGGACCAATGAGCAGTTCTTC
-	TRBV6-5	-	TRBJ1-1	CANTNLGGSEAFF	TGTGCCAACACCAATTTGGGCGGCAGTGAAGCTTTCTTT
-	TRBV5-1	-	TRBJ1-1	CASSIPLQGPNTEAFF	TGCGCCAGCAGCATACCACTGCAGGGACCCAACACTGAAGCTTTCTTT
TRBD2	TRBV7-6	once	TRBJ2-2	CASSSDGGDTGELFF	TGTGCCAGCAGCTCGGACGGGGGGGACACCGGGGAGCTGTTTTTT
-	TRBV28	once	TRBJ2-3	CASSLGLGTDTQYF	TGTGCCAGCAGTTTAGGGCTTGGCACAGATACGCAGTATTTT
-	TRBV15	-	TRBJ1-5	CATSEGRSWAPQHF	TGTGCCACCAGCGAGGGGAGGTCCTGGGCTCCCCAGCATTTT
-	TRBV6-5	-	TRBJ1-2	CASSYSQGTYGYTF	TGTGCCAGCAGTTACTCGCAGGGCACCTATGGCTACACCTTC
-	TRBV21-1	-	TRBJ2-5	CASSSTPGDSQETQYF	TGTGCCAGCAGCAGCACGCCAGGGGATAGCCAAGAGACCCAGTACTTC
-	TRBV6-4	-	TRBJ2-1	CASSDGGSEQFF	TGTGCCAGCAGTGATGGGGGTTCCGAGCAGTTCTTC
-	TRBV11-2	-	TRBJ2-3	CASSLRADSTDTQYF	TGTGCCAGCAGCTTGCGGGCGGACAGCACAGATACGCAGTATTTT
-	TRBV6-1	-	TRBJ1-5	CASSASYVHGMQPQHF	TGTGCCAGCAGTGCCAGTTACGTGCACGGTATGCAGCCCCAGCATTTT
TRBD1	TRBV19	-	TRBJ1-5	CARDRGRGNQPQHF	TGTGCCAGAGACAGGGGAAGGGGCAATCAGCCCCAGCATTTT
-	TRBV4-1	-	TRBJ2-3	CASSQDQAVQYF	TGCGCCAGCAGCCAAGACCAAGCGGTACAGTATTTT
TRBD1	TRBV6-4	-	TRBJ2-7	CASSPTSTGGSEQYF	TGTGCCAGCAGTCCCACGTCGACAGGGGGCTCCGAGCAGTACTTC
-	TRBV19	once	TRBJ2-1	CASSIDRTSWGEQFF	TGTGCCAGTAGTATAGATAGAACGAGCTGGGGTGAGCAGTTCTTC
TRBD2	TRBV5-4	-	TRBJ2-3	CASSLGAGTRSTDTQYF	TGTGCCAGCAGCTTGGGGGCCGGGACTAGAAGCACAGATACGCAGTATTTT
-	TRBV13	-	TRBJ1-1	CASSEDRRSTEAFF	TGTGCCAGCAGCGAGGACCGCAGATCGACTGAAGCTTTCTTT
-	TRBV6-1	-	TRBJ1-2	CASSPGRGYGYTF	TGTGCCAGCTCTCCAGGCAGGGGCTATGGCTACACCTTC
-	TRBV5-1	-	TRBJ2-2	CASTAGHANTGELFF	TGCGCCAGCACAGCGGGTCACGCGAACACCGGGGAGCTGTTTTTT
-	TRBV6-5	-	TRBJ2-3	CASSYGRETTDTQYF	TGTGCCAGCAGTTACGGGCGGGAAACCACAGATACGCAGTATTTT
TRBD2	TRBV4-3	-	TRBJ2-3	CASSQRTSGSIGDTQYF	TGCGCCAGCAGCCAACGGACTAGCGGGAGTATCGGAGATACGCAGTATTTT
-	TRBV28	-	TRBJ2-1	CASTRESSYNEQFF	TGTGCCAGCACCCGGGAGAGCTCCTACAATGAGCAGTTCTTC
-	TRBV7-3	-	TRBJ2-4	CASSAGTGKNIQYF	TGTGCCAGCAGCGCCGGGACGGGCAAAAACATTCAGTACTTC
-	TRBV9	-	TRBJ1-1	CASSSTGTGIDDTEAFF	TGTGCCAGCAGTTCCACCGGGACCGGTATAGATGACACTGAAGCTTTCTTT
-	TRBV5-1	-	TRBJ1-1	CASSVWGAEAFF	TGCGCCAGCAGCGTATGGGGGGCTGAAGCTTTCTTT
-	TRBV6-5	-	TRBJ2-4	CASTPSLAKNIQYF	TGTGCCAGCACCCCGAGCTTAGCCAAAAACATTCAGTACTTC
TRBD2	TRBV28	-	TRBJ2-7	CASQLGTIYEQYF	TGTGCCAGCCAACTGGGGACTATATACGAGCAGTACTTC
-	TRBV18	-	TRBJ2-7	CASSPWADYEQYF	TGTGCCAGCTCACCTTGGGCTGACTACGAGCAGTACTTC
-	TRBV5-4	once	TRBJ2-2	CASTPGTRNTGELFF	TGTGCCAGCACCCCCGGGACAAGGAACACCGGGGAGCTGTTTTTT
-	TRBV10-3	once	TRBJ1-2	CAISGPNYGYTF	TGTGCCATCTCGGGACCGAACTATGGCTACACCTTC
-	TRBV7-8	once	TRBJ2-3	CASSLVGSTDTQYF	TGTGCCAGCAGCTTAGTAGGCTCCACAGATACGCAGTATTTT
-	TRBV5-1	-	TRBJ2-3	CASSLGAGLGTDTQYF	TGCGCCAGCAGCTTAGGGGCGGGCCTTGGGACAGATACGCAGTATTTT
-	TRBV9	-	TRBJ2-7	CASSVEATTSYEQYF	TGTGCCAGCAGCGTAGAAGCAACGACCTCCTACGAGCAGTACTTC